The sequence of this T cell receptor beta chain was determined in a study of human T cells and chemical hapten exposure. As for time point: healthy volunteer bleed at 2 weeks. It was from unfractionated whole blood that total RNA was extracted. Overall study results and limits: Unchanged with DPC sensitization were TCRs above 1 in 1000 frequency.

This clonotype was detected many times. Its specificity is unknown. The length of the CDR3 is 15 residues. Germline loops: CDR1 DFQATT, CDR2 SNEGSKA (reference sequence). Trimming left V 0 bases short and J 0 bases short, with 9 bases between. The study's library attached unique molecular identifiers to single cDNA molecules. In the study's own analysis: The number of TCRs in each sample had a median of approximately 90,000 and spanned about 20,000 to 690,600. TCRdb re-analysed the RACE reads in MiXCR, keeping a single row per CDR3 protein. TCRdb's processing, not the study's, gives the V and J calls here. The profile shows 45,000 or so distinct CDR3 sequences, 4.4% of them singletons.

The sample taken for sequencing was whole blood. The sequence derives from a human donor in good health. Some clones in this sample may be carry-over from other donors' samples. The rearrangement uses TRBV20-1 and TRBJ2-4; weak D call: TRBD2 (5 bases). The CDR3 sequence: CSARDFGLAKNIQYF. The DNA of the CDR3 is TGCAGTGCTAGAGACTTCGGACTAGCCAAAAACATTCAGTACTTC.